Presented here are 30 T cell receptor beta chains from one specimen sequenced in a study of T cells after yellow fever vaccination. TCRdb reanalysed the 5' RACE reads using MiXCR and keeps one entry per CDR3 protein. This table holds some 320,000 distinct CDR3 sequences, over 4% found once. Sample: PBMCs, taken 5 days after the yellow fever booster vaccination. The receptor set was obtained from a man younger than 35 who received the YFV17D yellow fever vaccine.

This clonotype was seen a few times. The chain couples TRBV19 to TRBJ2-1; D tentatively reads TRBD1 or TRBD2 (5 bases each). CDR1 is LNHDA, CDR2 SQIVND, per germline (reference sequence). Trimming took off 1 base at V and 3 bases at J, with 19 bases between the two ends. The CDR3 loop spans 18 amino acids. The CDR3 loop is CASSIVEGRGVDYNEQFF. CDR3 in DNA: TGTGCCAGTAGTATAGTCGAGGGGCGCGGCGTAGACTACAATGAGCAGTTCTTC. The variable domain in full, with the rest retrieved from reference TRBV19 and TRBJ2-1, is DGGITQSPKYLFRKEGQNVTLSCEQNLNHDAMYWYRQDPGQGLRLIYYSQIVNDFQKGDIAEGYSVSREKKESFPLTVTSAQKNPTAFYLCASSIVEGRGVDYNEQFFGPGTRLTVL.

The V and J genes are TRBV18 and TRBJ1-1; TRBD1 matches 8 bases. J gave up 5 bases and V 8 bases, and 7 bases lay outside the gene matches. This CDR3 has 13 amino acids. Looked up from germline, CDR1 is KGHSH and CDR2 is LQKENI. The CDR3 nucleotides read TGTGCCAGCAGAGGACAGGGTGGAACTGAAGCTTTCTTT. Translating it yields CASRGQGGTEAFF.

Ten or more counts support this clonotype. The CDR3 is CASSQPQARNEKLFF. In nucleotides, the CDR3 is TGTGCCAGCAGCCAGCCCCAGGCAAGAAATGAAAAACTGTTTTTT. The chain is built from TRBV4-2 and TRBJ1-4, with D unresolved. Germline V lookup: CDR1 LGHNA, CDR2 YNFKEQ. V lost 3 bases and J lost 5, with 13 bases in between. The CDR3 length is 15 residues.

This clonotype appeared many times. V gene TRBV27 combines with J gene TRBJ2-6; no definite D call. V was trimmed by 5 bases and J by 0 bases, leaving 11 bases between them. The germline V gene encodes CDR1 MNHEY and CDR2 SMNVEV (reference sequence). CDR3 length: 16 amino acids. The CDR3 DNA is TGTGCCAGCAGTCCCCGGGCTGTCTCTGGGGCCAACGTCCTGACTTTC. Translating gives CASSPRAVSGANVLTF.

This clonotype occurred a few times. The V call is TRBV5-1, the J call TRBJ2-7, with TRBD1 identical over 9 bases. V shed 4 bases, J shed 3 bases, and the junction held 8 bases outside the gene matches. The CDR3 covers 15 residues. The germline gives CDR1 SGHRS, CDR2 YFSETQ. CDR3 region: CASSTRTGVFYEQYF. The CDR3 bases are TGCGCCAGCAGCACACGGACAGGGGTATTCTACGAGCAGTACTTC.

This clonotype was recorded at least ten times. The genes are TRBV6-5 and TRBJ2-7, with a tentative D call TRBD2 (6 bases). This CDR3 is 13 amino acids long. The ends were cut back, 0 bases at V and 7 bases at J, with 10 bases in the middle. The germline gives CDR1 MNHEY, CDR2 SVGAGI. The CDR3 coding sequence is TGTGCCAGCAGTTACTCCGAAGGGAGGGAGCAGTACTTC. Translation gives CASSYSEGREQYF.

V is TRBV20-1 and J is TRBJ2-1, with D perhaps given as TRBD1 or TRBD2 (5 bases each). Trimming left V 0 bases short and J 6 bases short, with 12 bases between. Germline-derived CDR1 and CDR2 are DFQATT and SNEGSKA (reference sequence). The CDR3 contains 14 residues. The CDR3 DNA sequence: TGCAGTGCTAGAGATTGGGGGAGAGGCAATGAGCAGTTCTTC. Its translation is CSARDWGRGNEQFF.

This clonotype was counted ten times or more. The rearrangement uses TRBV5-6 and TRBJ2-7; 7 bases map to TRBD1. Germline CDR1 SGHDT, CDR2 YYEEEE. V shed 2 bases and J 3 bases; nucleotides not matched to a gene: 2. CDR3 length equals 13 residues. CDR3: CASSFRGFYEQYF. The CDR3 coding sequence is TGTGCCAGCAGCTTCAGGGGGTTCTACGAGCAGTACTTC.

CDR3 DNA sequence: TGTGCCAGCAGCCCGACAGTGGGCAACTCCTACGAGCAGTACTTC. Protein: CASSPTVGNSYEQYF. The chain carries TRBV5-4 and TRBJ2-7; tentative D call: TRBD1 (5 bases). The V gene's germline CDR1 is SGHNT and CDR2 YYREEE (reference sequence). The V end was cut by 4 bases, the J end by 0 bases, with 14 bases between. CDR3 length: 15 residues.

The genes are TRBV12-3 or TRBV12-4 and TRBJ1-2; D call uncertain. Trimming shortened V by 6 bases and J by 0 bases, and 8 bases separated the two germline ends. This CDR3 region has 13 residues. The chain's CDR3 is CASRPGSNYGYTF. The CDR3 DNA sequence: TGTGCCAGCAGACCGGGATCTAACTATGGCTACACCTTC.

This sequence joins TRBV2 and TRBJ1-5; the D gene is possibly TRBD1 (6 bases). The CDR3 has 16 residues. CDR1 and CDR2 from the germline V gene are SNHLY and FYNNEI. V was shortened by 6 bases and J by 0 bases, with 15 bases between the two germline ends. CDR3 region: CASSARWTASNQPQHF. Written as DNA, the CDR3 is TGTGCCAGCAGCGCGCGTTGGACAGCTAGCAATCAGCCCCAGCATTTT.

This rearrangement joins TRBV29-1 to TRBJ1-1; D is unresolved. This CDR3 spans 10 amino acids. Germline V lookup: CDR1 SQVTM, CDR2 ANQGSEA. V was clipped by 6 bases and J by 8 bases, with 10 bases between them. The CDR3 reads CSVGFGEAFF. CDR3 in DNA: TGCAGCGTCGGTTTCGGGGAAGCTTTCTTT. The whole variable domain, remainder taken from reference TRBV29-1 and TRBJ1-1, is SAVISQKPSRDICQRGTSLTIQCQVDSQVTMMFWYRQQPGQSLTLIATANQGSEATYESGFVIDKFPISRPNLTFSTLTVSNMSPEDSSIYLCSVGFGEAFFGQGTRLTVV.

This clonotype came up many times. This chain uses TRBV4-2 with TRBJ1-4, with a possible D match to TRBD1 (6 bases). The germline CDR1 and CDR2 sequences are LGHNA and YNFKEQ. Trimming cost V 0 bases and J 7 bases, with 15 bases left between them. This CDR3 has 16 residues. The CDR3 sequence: CASSQERRGGSEKLFF. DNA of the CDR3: TGTGCCAGCAGCCAAGAAAGGAGAGGGGGGTCTGAAAAACTGTTTTTT.

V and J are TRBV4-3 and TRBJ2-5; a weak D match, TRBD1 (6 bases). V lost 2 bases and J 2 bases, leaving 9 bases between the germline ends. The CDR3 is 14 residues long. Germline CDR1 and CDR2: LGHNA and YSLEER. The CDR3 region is CASSQIGQQETQYF. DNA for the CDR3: TGCGCCAGCAGCCAAATAGGACAGCAAGAGACCCAGTACTTC.

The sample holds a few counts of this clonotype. The CDR3 DNA reads TGTGCCAGCAGTCCGCAGACAGGGGGAAACACTGAAGCTTTCTTT. This gives the protein CASSPQTGGNTEAFF. The rearrangement uses TRBV6-6 and TRBJ1-1, with 9 bases that match TRBD1. V dropped 5 bases and J dropped 2; count of bases not matched to a gene: 6. Germline V gene lookup returns CDR1 MNHNY and CDR2 SVGAGI (reference sequence). This CDR3 has 15 amino acids.

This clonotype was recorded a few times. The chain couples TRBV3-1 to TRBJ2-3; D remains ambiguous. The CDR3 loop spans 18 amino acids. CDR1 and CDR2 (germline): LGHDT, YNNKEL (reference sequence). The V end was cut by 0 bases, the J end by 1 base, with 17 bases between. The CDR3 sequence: CASSQDLLRVMGTDTQYF. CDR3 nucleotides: TGTGCCAGCAGCCAAGATTTATTGAGAGTAATGGGCACAGATACGCAGTATTTT.

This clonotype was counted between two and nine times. This chain's CDR3 is CASSQDQSGTQYF. The CDR3, as DNA: TGCGCCAGCAGCCAAGATCAAAGTGGCACGCAGTATTTT. V usage is TRBV4-3 and J usage is TRBJ2-3; D not resolved. V lost 0 bases to trimming and J lost 9 bases, with 10 bases between them. CDR3 length: 13 residues. Looked up from germline, CDR1 is LGHNA and CDR2 is YSLEER.

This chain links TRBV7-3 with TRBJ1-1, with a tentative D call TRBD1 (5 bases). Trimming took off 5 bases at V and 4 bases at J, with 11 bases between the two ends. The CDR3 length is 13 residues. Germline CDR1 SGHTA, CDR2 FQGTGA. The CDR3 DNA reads TGTGCCAGCAGCGCGGGGAGGGGCACTGAAGCTTTCTTT. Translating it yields CASSAGRGTEAFF.

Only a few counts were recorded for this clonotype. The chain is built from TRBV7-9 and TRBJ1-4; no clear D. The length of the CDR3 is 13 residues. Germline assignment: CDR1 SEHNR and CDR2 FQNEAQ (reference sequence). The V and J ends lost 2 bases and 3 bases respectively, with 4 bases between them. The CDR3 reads CASSLTANEKLFF. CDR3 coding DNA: TGTGCCAGCAGCTTAACCGCTAATGAAAAACTGTTTTTT.

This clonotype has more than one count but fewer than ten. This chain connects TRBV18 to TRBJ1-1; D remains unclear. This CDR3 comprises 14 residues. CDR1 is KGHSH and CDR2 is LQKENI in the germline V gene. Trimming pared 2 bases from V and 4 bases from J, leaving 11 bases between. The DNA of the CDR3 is TGTGCCAGCTCACCAGAAGTCAGGAGCACTGAAGCTTTCTTT. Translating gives CASSPEVRSTEAFF. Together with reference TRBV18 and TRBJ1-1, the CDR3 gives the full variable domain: NAGVMQNPRHLVRRRGQEARLRCSPMKGHSHVYWYRQLPEEGLKFMVYLQKENIIDESGMPKERFSAEFPKEGPSILRIQQVVRGDSAAYFCASSPEVRSTEAFFGQGTRLTVV.

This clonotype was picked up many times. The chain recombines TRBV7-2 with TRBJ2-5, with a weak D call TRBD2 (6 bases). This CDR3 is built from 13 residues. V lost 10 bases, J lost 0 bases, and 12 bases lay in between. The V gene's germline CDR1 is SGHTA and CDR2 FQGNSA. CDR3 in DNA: TGTGCCACGGGGGACGGATACCAAGAGACCCAGTACTTC. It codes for CATGDGYQETQYF. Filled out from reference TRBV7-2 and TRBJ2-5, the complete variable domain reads GAGVSQSPSNKVTEKGKDVELRCDPISGHTALYWYRQSLGQGLEFLIYFQGNSAPDKSGLPSDRFSAERTGGSVSTLTIQRTQQEDSAVYLCATGDGYQETQYFGPGTRLLVL.

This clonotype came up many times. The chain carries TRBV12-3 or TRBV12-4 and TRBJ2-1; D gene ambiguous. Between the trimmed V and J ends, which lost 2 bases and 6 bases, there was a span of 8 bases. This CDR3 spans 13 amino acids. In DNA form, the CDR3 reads TGTGCCAGCAGTTTAATTGTCCGCAATGAGCAGTTCTTC. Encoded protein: CASSLIVRNEQFF.

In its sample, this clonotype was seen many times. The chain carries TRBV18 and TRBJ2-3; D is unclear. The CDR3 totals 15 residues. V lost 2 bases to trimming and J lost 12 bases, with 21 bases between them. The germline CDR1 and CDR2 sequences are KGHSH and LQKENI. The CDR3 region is CASSPNTAQSSKQYF. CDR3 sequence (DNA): TGTGCCAGCTCACCAAATACAGCACAGTCTTCTAAACAGTATTTT.

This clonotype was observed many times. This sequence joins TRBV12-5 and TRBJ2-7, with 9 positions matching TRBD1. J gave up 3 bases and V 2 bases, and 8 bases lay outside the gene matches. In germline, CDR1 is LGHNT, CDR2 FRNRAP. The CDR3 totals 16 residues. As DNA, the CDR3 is TGTGCTAGTGGTTTGACTCCGGGACAGGGCGGCTACGAGCAGTACTTC. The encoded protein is CASGLTPGQGGYEQYF. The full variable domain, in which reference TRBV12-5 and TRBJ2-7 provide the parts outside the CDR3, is DARVTQTPRHKVTEMGQEVTMRCQPILGHNTVFWYRQTMMQGLELLAYFRNRAPLDDSGMPKDRFSAEMPDATLATLKIQPSEPRDSAVYFCASGLTPGQGGYEQYFGPGTRLTVT.

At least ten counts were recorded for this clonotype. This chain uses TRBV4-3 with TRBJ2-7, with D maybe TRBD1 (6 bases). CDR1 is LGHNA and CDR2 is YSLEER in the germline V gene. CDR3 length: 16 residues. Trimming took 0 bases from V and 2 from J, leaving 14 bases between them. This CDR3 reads CASSQDSRTAAYEQYF. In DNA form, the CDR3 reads TGCGCCAGCAGCCAAGACTCCCGGACAGCGGCCTACGAGCAGTACTTC.

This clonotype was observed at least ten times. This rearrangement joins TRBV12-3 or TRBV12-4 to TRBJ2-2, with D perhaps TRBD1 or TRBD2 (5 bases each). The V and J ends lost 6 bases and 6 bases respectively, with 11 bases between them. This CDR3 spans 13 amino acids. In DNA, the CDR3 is TGTGCCAGCAGCCCCCTGGGGGCCGGGGAGCTGTTTTTT. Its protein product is CASSPLGAGELFF.

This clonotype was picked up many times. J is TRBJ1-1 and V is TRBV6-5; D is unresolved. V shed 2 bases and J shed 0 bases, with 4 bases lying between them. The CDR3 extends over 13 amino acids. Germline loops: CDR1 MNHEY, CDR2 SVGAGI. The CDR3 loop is CASSYRVNTEAFF. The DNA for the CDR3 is TGTGCCAGCAGTTACAGGGTGAACACTGAAGCTTTCTTT.

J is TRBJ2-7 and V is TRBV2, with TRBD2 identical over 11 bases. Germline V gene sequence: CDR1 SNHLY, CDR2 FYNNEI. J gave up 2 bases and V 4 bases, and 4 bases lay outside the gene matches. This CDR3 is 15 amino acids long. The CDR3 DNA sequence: TGTGCCAGCAGTGGGGGACTAGCGGTTGCCTACGAGCAGTACTTC. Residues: CASSGGLAVAYEQYF. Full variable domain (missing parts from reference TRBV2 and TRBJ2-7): EPEVTQTPSHQVTQMGQEVILRCVPISNHLYFYWYRQILGQKVEFLVSFYNNEISEKSEIFDDQFSVERPDGSNFTLKIRSTKLEDSAMYFCASSGGLAVAYEQYFGPGTRLTVT.

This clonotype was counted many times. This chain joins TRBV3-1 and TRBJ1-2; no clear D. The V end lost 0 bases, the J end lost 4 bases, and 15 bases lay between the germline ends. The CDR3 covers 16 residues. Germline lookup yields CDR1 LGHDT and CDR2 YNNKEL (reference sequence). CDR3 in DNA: TGTGCCAGCAGCCAAGATCGGAGCAGGACCATCTATGGCTACACCTTC. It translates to CASSQDRSRTIYGYTF.

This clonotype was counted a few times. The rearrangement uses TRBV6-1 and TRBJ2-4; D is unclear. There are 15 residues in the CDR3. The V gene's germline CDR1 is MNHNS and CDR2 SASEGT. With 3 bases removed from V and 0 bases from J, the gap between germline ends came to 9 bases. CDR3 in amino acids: CASSDGHLAKNIQYF. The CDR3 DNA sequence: TGTGCCAGCAGTGACGGCCACTTAGCCAAAAACATTCAGTACTTC.